The 13 T cell receptor beta chains listed next were all sequenced from one sample in a study of T cell responses to AZD1222 COVID-19 vaccine. Using immunoSEQ multiplex PCR, the repertoire was profiled, and TCRdb retains in-frame clones only, with some absent. The sample shows about 170,000 clones, around 90% of them seen only once. The sample consisted of peripheral blood, taken 28 days after the second AZD1222 dose. The receptors come from an adult who received the AZD1222 COVID-19 vaccine.

This chain joins TRBV4-1 and TRBJ1-1; D gene ambiguous. Germline V gene lookup returns CDR1 MGHRA and CDR2 YSYEKL. Trimming took 1 base from V and 1 from J, leaving 16 bases between them. CDR3 size: 17 residues. The CDR3 here is CASSQAPRRAGNTEAFF. CDR3 nucleotide sequence: TGCGCCAGCAGCCAAGCCCCGAGAAGGGCGGGGAACACTGAAGCTTTCTTT.

The genes are TRBV2 and TRBJ2-1, with D perhaps given as TRBD1 or TRBD2 (5 bases each). There are 15 residues in the CDR3. The germline CDR1 and CDR2 sequences are SNHLY and FYNNEI. Trimming pared 2 bases from V and 0 bases from J, leaving 8 bases between. In DNA form, the CDR3 reads TGTGCCAGCAGTGAAACGAGGGGCTCCTACAATGAGCAGTTCTTC. Protein sequence: CASSETRGSYNEQFF.

The genes are TRBV12-3 or TRBV12-4 and TRBJ1-6; TRBD1 might be the D (6 bases). Trimming pared 6 bases from V and 9 bases from J, leaving 12 bases between. The CDR3 runs 13 residues. CDR3 in DNA: TGTGCCAGCAGGTCCCGGGACATTTCACCCCTCCACTTT. Amino acid sequence: CASRSRDISPLHF.

The rearrangement links TRBV6-6 to TRBJ2-7, with TRBD1 matching over 7 bases. Per germline, CDR1 MNHNY and CDR2 SVGAGI (reference sequence). This CDR3 has 14 amino acids. J was trimmed by 4 bases and V by 0 bases; bases with no gene match: 3. The CDR3 loop reads CASSYSRQGYEQYF. In DNA, the CDR3 is TGTGCCAGCAGTTACTCGAGACAGGGTTACGAGCAGTACTTC.

The chain joins TRBV27 to TRBJ2-5, with D unresolved. The germline CDR1 and CDR2 sequences are MNHEY and SMNVEV (reference sequence). This CDR3 is 14 amino acids long. V lost 5 bases to trimming and J lost 3 bases, with 13 bases between them. The CDR3 coding sequence is TGTGCCAGCAGTCCCCTAAGGGCCGAAGAGACCCAGTACTTC. Translating it yields CASSPLRAEETQYF.

This chain connects TRBV7-8 to TRBJ1-6; D remains unclear. Trimming left V 1 base short and J 5 bases short, with 9 bases between. Germline CDR1 SGHVS, CDR2 FQNEAQ. The CDR3 has 15 amino acids. This CDR3 is CASSLGRSDNSPLHF. The CDR3 DNA reads as TGTGCCAGCAGCTTAGGGCGATCGGATAATTCACCCCTCCACTTT.

The rearrangement joins TRBV15 to TRBJ2-7; weak D call: TRBD2 (5 bases). The CDR3 runs to 13 residues. V dropped 1 base and J dropped 3 bases, with 7 bases sitting between them. The germline gives CDR1 LNHNV, CDR2 YYDKDF (reference sequence). CDR3 nucleotide sequence: TGTGCCACCAGCAGAGGTCGGGGCTACGAGCAGTACTTC. Protein sequence: CATSRGRGYEQYF.

This clone appeared a single time. This CDR3 is also generated by other DNA sequences in the sample. The rearrangement links TRBV11-3 to TRBJ1-1, with D unclear. Germline CDR1 reads SGHNT; CDR2 reads YENEEA. Deletions cut 2 bases from V and 2 bases from J, with 6 bases between. The CDR3 contains 13 residues. This CDR3 is CASSLNQNTEAFF. CDR3 sequence (DNA): TGTGCCAGCAGCTTAAATCAAAACACTGAAGCTTTCTTT.

The chain couples TRBV27 to TRBJ1-4; D is unclear. The CDR3 is made up of 13 amino acids. Germline V gives CDR1 MNHEY, CDR2 SMNVEV (reference sequence). V gave up 6 bases and J gave up 8 bases, with 13 bases separating them. The DNA of the CDR3 is TGTGCCAGCAGGGGGTCAAGCAGAGAAAAACTGTTTTTT. Translating gives CASRGSSREKLFF.

This clone was picked up one time. This sequence joins TRBV4-3 and TRBJ1-1, with 9 bases identical to TRBD1. CDR3 length: 15 residues. CDR1 is LGHNA, CDR2 YSLEER, per germline. V gave up 0 bases and J gave up 7 bases; unmatched junction bases: 6. The CDR3, as DNA: TGCGCCAGCAGCCAAGATGGATTGGGACAGGGTGAAGCTTTCTTT. It specifies CASSQDGLGQGEAFF.

The chain recombines TRBV7-9 with TRBJ1-5, with D possibly matching TRBD1 (5 bases). Between the trimmed V and J ends, which lost 1 base and 0 bases, there was a span of 13 bases. The CDR3 is 17 amino acids. Looked up from germline, CDR1 is SEHNR and CDR2 is FQNEAQ (reference sequence). CDR3 bases: TGTGCCAGCAGCTTAGGTGGTTGGGGCTATAGCAATCAGCCCCAGCATTTT. Its protein is CASSLGGWGYSNQPQHF.

The chain uses TRBV7-9 and TRBJ1-3; maybe TRBD1 (5 bases). This CDR3 has 15 amino acids. V gave up 2 bases and J gave up 3 bases, with 11 bases separating them. Germline CDR1 reads SEHNR; CDR2 reads FQNEAQ (reference sequence). CDR3 protein: CASSLQGSVGNTIYF. The CDR3 region has the DNA TGTGCCAGCAGCTTACAGGGTTCGGTTGGAAACACCATATATTTT.

This clone has just one count. This chain links TRBV19 with TRBJ1-1; D unresolved. V was trimmed by 6 bases and J by 0 bases, leaving 11 bases between them. The CDR3 runs 14 residues. The germline gives CDR1 LNHDA, CDR2 SQIVND (reference sequence). This CDR3 reads CASRQLSLNTEAFF. CDR3 in DNA: TGTGCCAGTAGACAACTTTCACTGAACACTGAAGCTTTCTTT. The full variable domain, completed using reference TRBV19 and TRBJ1-1, is DGGITQSPKYLFRKEGQNVTLSCEQNLNHDAMYWYRQDPGQGLRLIYYSQIVNDFQKGDIAEGYSVSREKKESFPLTVTSAQKNPTAFYLCASRQLSLNTEAFFGQGTRLTVV.